This entry features one T cell receptor beta chain sequence. The antigen is undetermined. This sample is drawn from a study of cytomegalovirus exposure and HLA in healthy donors. At the level of the study: The Caucasian-associated ancestry cluster contained around four fifths of the 398 genotyped donors.

The PCR employed 60 Vbeta primers together with 13 Jbeta primers. In the original workflow: Tens of millions of unique TCR beta chains, about 10 million of them shared, were counted by a later analysis. Assay: immunoSEQ multiplex PCR; the TCRdb copy retains only in-frame clones and omits some. From that table come the V and J calls and clone size; the DNA was used to work out D and trimming. In the table there are some 110,000 clones, 79% of which are singletons. Germline V CDR1 and CDR2: SGHAT, FQNNGV. J was trimmed by 7 bases and V by 5 bases; bases with no gene match: 3. CDR3 size: 13 residues. Notes on the study in general: Later analysis reportedly placed an Asian-associated ancestry cluster below the roughly 680-donor mean in N-insertions.

The sequencing input was PBMCs. The chain uses TRBV11-2 and TRBJ2-1, with TRBD2 matching 9 bases. This clonotype was sampled from a woman aged 18-30 years in good health and CMV-seropositive. This chain's CDR3 is CASSLGLANEQFF. CDR3 bases: TGTGCCAGCAGCCTCGGACTAGCGAATGAGCAGTTCTTC.